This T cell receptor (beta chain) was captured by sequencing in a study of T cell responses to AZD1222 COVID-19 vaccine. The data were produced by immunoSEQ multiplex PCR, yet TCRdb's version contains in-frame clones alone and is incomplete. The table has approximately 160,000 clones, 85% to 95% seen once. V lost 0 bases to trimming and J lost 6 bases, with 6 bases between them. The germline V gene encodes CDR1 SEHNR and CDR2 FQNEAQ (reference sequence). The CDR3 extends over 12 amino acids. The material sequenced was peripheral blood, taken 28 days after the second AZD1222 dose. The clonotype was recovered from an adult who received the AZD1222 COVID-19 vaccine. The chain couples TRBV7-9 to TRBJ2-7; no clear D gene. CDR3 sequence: CASSLARSEQYF. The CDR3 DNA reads TGTGCCAGCAGCTTAGCGCGTTCCGAGCAGTACTTC.